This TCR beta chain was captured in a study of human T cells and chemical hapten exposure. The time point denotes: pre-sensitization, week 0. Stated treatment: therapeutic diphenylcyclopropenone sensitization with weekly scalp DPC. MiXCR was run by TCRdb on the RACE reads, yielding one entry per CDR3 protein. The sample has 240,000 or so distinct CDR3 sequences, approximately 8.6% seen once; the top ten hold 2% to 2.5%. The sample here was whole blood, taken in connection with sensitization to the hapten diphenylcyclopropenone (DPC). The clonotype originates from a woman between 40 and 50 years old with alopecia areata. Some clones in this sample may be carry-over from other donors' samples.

The CDR3 here is CASSEGAHYEQYF. CDR3 bases: TGTGCCAGCAGTGAAGGGGCCCACTACGAGCAGTACTTC. J is TRBJ2-7 and V is TRBV6-1; D gene uncertain. Germline V lookup: CDR1 MNHNS, CDR2 SASEGT. Deletions cut 1 base from V and 3 bases from J, with 7 bases between. The CDR3 sequence is 13 residues long.